This T cell receptor beta chain stems from a study of identical twins. Study results and limitations: Models predicted too little out-of-frame TCR alpha sharing in monozygotic twins.

One entry per CDR3 protein, called by TCRdb with MiXCR from the 5' RACE reads. This repertoire shows a few hundred thousand distinct CDR3 sequences, 9.6% found once; its top ten account for under 3.5%. With respect to this clonotype: Its target is unknown.

V dropped 5 bases and J dropped 5 bases, with 7 bases sitting between them. The length of the CDR3 is 11 residues. From germline, CDR1 is MNHEY and CDR2 SVGAGI. These data are also associated with another study on yellow fever vaccine responses in identical twins.

The sequenced sample consisted of PBMCs. The clonotype comes from a woman aged 18-35 years in good health. The chain recombines TRBV6-5 with TRBJ2-7, with D unclear. Here the CDR3 DNA reads TGTGCCAGCAGTACTCGAAACGAGCAGTACTTC. Its protein is CASSTRNEQYF.